A selection of T cell receptor beta chains follows, all from one sample in a study of T cells in Graves' hyperthyroidism and ophthalmopathy. TCRdb itself ran the multiplex PCR reads through MiXCR, one entry per CDR3 protein. Of about 690,000 distinct CDR3 sequences listed, approximately 15% are singletons. Sequencing was performed on blood. The origin of the receptors is a middle-aged man with Graves' hyperthyroidism. Both conserved end residues are part of each CDR3. The D gene is left open where the match is weak. Some rows mark clone size as missing; the rest say once, few, many or name a class of expanded clone.

cdr3_nt cdr3_aa v_call d_call clone_size cdr3_length j_call
TGTGCCAGCAGGAGACAGGGTTTAGTCTACGAGCAGTACTTC CASRRQGLVYEQYF TRBV27 TRBD1 few 14 TRBJ2-7
TGTGCCAGCAGCCGGACTAGCGGGAGTTCCTACAATAAGCAGTTCTTC CASSRTSGSSYNKQFF TRBV7-3 TRBD2 - 16 TRBJ2-1
TGTGCCAGCTCACCACTTGAATCGGGGGGCTACACCTTC CASSPLESGGYTF TRBV18 - - 13 TRBJ1-2
TGTGCCAGCAGCCCTCTAGCGGGAGAGGGAGATACGCAGTATTTT CASSPLAGEGDTQYF TRBV9 TRBD2 many 15 TRBJ2-3
TGTGCCAGCAGCTTGGGATCGGACGCAGATACGCAGTATTTT CASSLGSDADTQYF TRBV7-8 - - 14 TRBJ2-3
TGTGCCAGTATTGACAGGGGGCCGTGGGGCAATCAGCCCCAGCATTTT CASIDRGPWGNQPQHF TRBV19 TRBD1 few 16 TRBJ1-5
TGTGCCAGCATCCCGGACAGGGTGGGGTCTGGGGCCAACGTCCTGACTTTC CASIPDRVGSGANVLTF TRBV12-3/TRBV12-4 TRBD1 many 17 TRBJ2-6
TGTGCCAGCAGCTCACAGGGGGCTGGAAACACCATATATTTT CASSSQGAGNTIYF TRBV3-1 TRBD1 many 14 TRBJ1-3
TGTGCCTGGGTGGTCAGGGGCCAGGGGGCCTTAGACGACCAAGAGACCCAGTACTTC CAWVVRGQGALDDQETQYF TRBV30 TRBD1 - 19 TRBJ2-5
TGTGCCAGCAGTTTAAATGGGCGGGAGGGCCTCTACGAGCAGTACTTC CASSLNGREGLYEQYF TRBV27 TRBD2 many 16 TRBJ2-7